A selection of T cell receptor beta chains follows, all from one sample in a study of beta chain features in type 1 diabetes. Data came from immunoSEQ multiplex PCR; TCRdb stores just in-frame clones and leaves some out. The table shows 600,000 to 700,000 clones, with 10% to 15% occurring only once. The sequencing sample was made of naive CD4+ T cells from blood. The source is a man between 18 and 35 years old with type 1 diabetes. The conserved cysteine and the conserved F or W are not part of the CDR3 here.

v_call,j_call,cdr3_aa
TRBV7-8,TRBJ2-3,ASSSQAASTDTQY
TRBV6-5,TRBJ2-3,ASSHRGDTQY
TRBV28,TRBJ2-3,ASSSEQRSTDTQY
TRBV6-5,TRBJ2-7,ASSRTRDRGYEQY
TRBV4-2,TRBJ2-7,ASSLEEATSYEQY
TRBV25-1,TRBJ2-7,ASSDGVSYEQY
TRBV5-1,TRBJ2-1,ASSFPGTGFEEQF
TRBV5-1,TRBJ1-2,ASSADRAYGYT
TRBV30,TRBJ2-1,AGGQGFDEQF
TRBV9,TRBJ2-1,ASSVEAGPDNEQF
TRBV25-1,TRBJ2-3,ASSGTRLRGPDTQY
TRBV18,TRBJ2-1,ASSPRGAVNEQF
TRBV4-1,TRBJ1-1,ASSVQTWGTEAF
TRBV6-1,TRBJ1-2,ASSDRDRPTNYGYT
TRBV15,TRBJ1-2,ATRDGGEPGYT
TRBV30,TRBJ1-2,AWSARLGGYT
TRBV27,TRBJ2-1,ASSLPGRNEQF
TRBV13,TRBJ1-1,ASSLIGNAIPLGSNTEAF
TRBV6-5,TRBJ2-7,ASRPGQEGSYEQY
TRBV28,TRBJ1-1,ASSRWAEAF
TRBV6-1,TRBJ2-7,ASRAAYYNEQY
TRBV19,TRBJ1-2,ASTTGTGLGGYT
TRBV30,TRBJ1-1,AWALTGAGGAF
TRBV13,TRBJ2-5,ASSPSGRGVQETQY